The clone carrying this T cell receptor (beta chain) was seen only a few times. Its antigen is currently unknown. This CDR3 has 16 residues. Trimming shortened V by 3 bases and J by 6 bases, and 16 bases separated the two germline ends. The sample originates from a study of cytomegalovirus exposure and HLA in healthy donors. Whole-study results and caveats: Prediction of most subjects' HLA-A and HLA-B alleles by TCR beta sequences was reportedly accurate. Despite most TCR sequences being rare, some public TCRs occurred in many donors. A prior analysis recorded that most TCR beta V segments were productive about 87% or about 30% of the time.

The PCR employed 60 Vbeta primers together with 13 Jbeta primers. Measured with immunoSEQ multiplex PCR; TCRdb has only the in-frame clones, and not every one. The profile covers around 99,000 clones, with around 77% appearing a single time and approximately 3.5% taken by the ten largest. The rearrangement uses TRBV5-3 and TRBJ1-6, with D maybe TRBD1 (6 bases). TRBV5-3 is sorted into the ORF group, with uncertain function. This TCR came from a man in his forties in good health and CMV-seronegative. Sequenced: PBMCs. In nucleotides, the CDR3 is TGTGCCAGAAGCTGTACAGGGACCGGCCTTAATTCACCCCTCCACTTT. Encoded protein: CARSCTGTGLNSPLHF.